This entry is about one T cell receptor beta chain. This clonotype is medium-sized (0.01 to 0.1%) in terms of sample share. It has no known antigen specificity. No base quality values were provided; no much bigger clone lies one nucleotide off. From the cysteine through the phenylalanine, the CDR3 covers 13 amino acids. Solely the CDR3 DNA is kept, with 39 bases framed from the first base. Cut back by 4 bases and 8 bases, the V and J ends lie 14 bases apart. This entry comes from a study (dated by TCRdb to 2014 to 2015). For the wider study: The study set out to test whether tumor-infiltrating Tregs in breast cancer get recruited from blood Tregs or are instead converted in situ from other CD4+ T cell subsets. Overall results and qualifications from the work: In terms of TCR gene usage, tumor memory CD4+ T cells clustered together with blood and lymph node memory CD4+ cells, as well as with lymph node naive CD4+ cells. Across 23 patients, 10% to 15% of tumor Treg TRBV12-4/TRBJ1-2 sequences were found to be shared with naive CD4+ cells, compared with under 2.4% shared with blood Tregs or memory cells. The greatest overlap of tumor-infiltrating Treg TCR alpha and beta sequences was with tumor naive CD4+ T cells, followed next by blood naive CD4+ T cells. The validation in the larger cohort was limited to a single TCR beta V-J rearrangement instead of whole repertoires.

Libraries were made using multiplex PCR. Sequenced on an Ion Torrent PGM. Adaptor-ligated barcode primers were used to amplify TRBV12-4/TRBJ1-2 clonotypes in the 23-patient analysis. For the 23-patient cohort, the TRBV12-4/TRBJ1-2 amplicons were sequenced on the Ion Personal Genome Machine system. The authors' analysis ran thus. Sequencing data were pooled across the five patients for each of nine subset-tissue groups and compared by unsupervised clustering of TCR gene usage. Repertoire similarity was calculated with the Morisita-Horn index, weighting shared sequences by their contribution to each repertoire. TCRdb reprocessing: public reads trimmed at Q25 with fastp, clones called with MiXCR, in-frame beta chains kept. Rows merge per CDR3 protein into single entries with the most common DNA and genes. These V and J calls originate from TCRdb's pipeline instead of the authors' own analysis. The sample table lists approximately 490 distinct CDR3 sequences, approximately 10% of them with a count of one. The top ten clonotypes cover around a third of the sample.

The Miltenyi Naive CD4+ T Cell Isolation kit was used to purify naive CD4+ T cells, and Tregs were depleted with CD25 microbeads. A larger group of 23 breast cancer patients was studied by sequencing a single TRBV12-4/TRBJ1-2 rearrangement in tumor Tregs and blood Treg, naive and memory CD4+ cells. Ficoll density gradient centrifugation was used to isolate mononuclear cells from either lymph nodes or around 51 ml of peripheral blood. FACS confirmed that the sorted cell populations were more than 90% pure. The sequence came from a female donor with breast cancer. The specimen was naive CD4+ T cells sorted from blood. The cell subset or site label here, explained by the study, means: naive CD4+ T cells, CD4+CD45RA+CD25-. This chain joins TRBV12-3 or TRBV12-4 to TRBJ1-2; the D gene cannot be resolved reliably. The CDR3 reads as follows: CASSYGPRIGYTF. The nucleotides read TGTGCCAGCAGTTATGGCCCAAGGATAGGCTACACCTTC.